The rows below give T cell receptor beta chains drawn from one sample of a study of blood T cells in healthy people across ages. TCRdb re-analysed the 5' RACE reads in MiXCR, keeping a single row per CDR3 protein. The data show 1.5 million to 2 million distinct CDR3 sequences, about 30% seen once. Sequenced: blood. Receptor source: a woman younger than 45 in good health. Each CDR3 is given with its conserved first and last residue. A D gene is named only where the DNA matches it firmly. The size field is filled for only some rows; it gives once, few, many or a size class.

size,V,D,J,DNA,CDR3
-,TRBV3-1,-,TRBJ2-7,TGTGCCAGCCTCCACTCGGGCAGTCCCTACGAGCAGTACTTC,CASLHSGSPYEQYF
-,TRBV7-2,TRBD2,TRBJ2-1,TGTGCCAGCAGCCTAAGAGGTACTAGCGGGAGTTCCAATGAGCAGTTCTTC,CASSLRGTSGSSNEQFF
few,TRBV12-3/TRBV12-4,-,TRBJ2-4,TGTGCCAGCAGTTTAGTTGGGACGGGGAGGCAGCAGTACTTC,CASSLVGTGRQQYF
-,TRBV6-6,-,TRBJ2-1,TGTGCCAGCAGTTACTTGGCGGATGAGCAGGTCTTC,CASSYLADEQVF
once,TRBV5-5,TRBD2,TRBJ2-3,TGTGCCAGCAGCCCCCGGACTAGAGGGACAGATACGCAGTATTTT,CASSPRTRGTDTQYF
-,TRBV15,-,TRBJ2-5,TGTGCCACCAGCAGGGGCGACCAAGAGACCCAGTACTTC,CATSRGDQETQYF
few,TRBV20-1,-,TRBJ2-1,TGCAGTGCTAGAGATGGGGGGGCCCAGGGACGGAGTGAGCAGTTCTTC,CSARDGGAQGRSEQFF
many,TRBV5-1,-,TRBJ1-1,TGTGCCAGCAGTGGGCAGATGAACACTGAAGCTTTCTTT,CASSGQMNTEAFF
-,TRBV7-2,TRBD2,TRBJ2-3,TGTGCCAGCAGCTTTAAAGGGACTAGCGGGAGCGTCAATACGCAGTATTTT,CASSFKGTSGSVNTQYF
many,TRBV9,-,TRBJ2-1,TGTGCCAGCAGCCCATTGAGGGGTATCAATGAGCAGTTCTTC,CASSPLRGINEQFF
-,TRBV11-2,TRBD2,TRBJ2-7,TGTGCCAGCAGCGCCTCCGGGCGGGGGTCCTGGTCCTACGAGCAGTACTTC,CASSASGRGSWSYEQYF
-,TRBV5-1,TRBD1,TRBJ1-4,TGCGCCAGCAGCTTCGGACAGGACAGTGAAAAACTGTTTTTT,CASSFGQDSEKLFF
-,TRBV9,TRBD2,TRBJ2-7,TGTGCCAGCAGCGTAGCAACTAGCGGGGGAGAAGAGCAGTACTTC,CASSVATSGGEEQYF
-,TRBV6-5,TRBD1,TRBJ2-3,TGTGCCAGCAGTAGCAGGGGGTTACCAGATACGCAGTATTTT,CASSSRGLPDTQYF
-,TRBV11-2,-,TRBJ2-3,TGTGCCAGCAACCGCCGACCGGGGACAGATACGCAGTATTTT,CASNRRPGTDTQYF
-,TRBV28,TRBD2,TRBJ2-2,TGTGCCAGCTCGGGACTAGCGGGCACCGGGGAGCTGTTTTTT,CASSGLAGTGELFF
-,TRBV12-3/TRBV12-4,-,TRBJ1-5,TGTGCCGGCAGTTGGGACGGACTCAATCAGCCCCAGCATTTT,CAGSWDGLNQPQHF
-,TRBV20-1,-,TRBJ2-5,TGCAGTGCTAGAGATTCCCCACTGAAAGAGACCCAGTACTTC,CSARDSPLKETQYF
-,TRBV7-9,-,TRBJ2-2,TGTGCCAGCAGCCCTATCCAGGGGGGGGGCCCGAACACCGGGGAGCTGTTTTTT,CASSPIQGGGPNTGELFF
-,TRBV20-1,-,TRBJ1-3,TGCAGTGCTAGACACAGAGGAAACACCATATATTTT,CSARHRGNTIYF
-,TRBV5-1,TRBD1,TRBJ2-3,TGCGCCAGCAGCGTGGGACAGGTGCCAGATACGCAGTATTTT,CASSVGQVPDTQYF
few,TRBV11-2,-,TRBJ2-5,TGTGCCAGCAGCACCCCTAGGTCGGAGACCCAGTACTTC,CASSTPRSETQYF
-,TRBV29-1,-,TRBJ1-4,TGCAGCGTTGACCTTAATGAAAAACTGTTTTTT,CSVDLNEKLFF
many,TRBV4-1,TRBD1,TRBJ2-7,TGCGCCAGCAGCCAAGGGGTCGGACAGGGCTACGAGCAGTACTTC,CASSQGVGQGYEQYF
-,TRBV2,TRBD2,TRBJ2-5,TGTGCCAGCAGTCGGACTAGCGGGGGGGGAGAGACCCAGTACTTC,CASSRTSGGGETQYF
few,TRBV6-5,-,TRBJ1-1,TGTGCCACCCAGGCCGGAGACGCTGAAGCTTTCTTT,CATQAGDAEAFF
-,TRBV5-1,-,TRBJ1-1,TGCGCCAGCAGTCCGGACCTACCCACTGAAGCTTTCTTT,CASSPDLPTEAFF
-,TRBV18,-,TRBJ1-1,TGTGCCAGCTCACCTAGGGGGGATGAAGCTTTCTTT,CASSPRGDEAFF
-,TRBV21-1,-,TRBJ2-3,TGTGCCAGCAGTGAGGAAGGAGCGGATACGCAGTATTTT,CASSEEGADTQYF
-,TRBV20-1,-,TRBJ2-3,TGCAGTAACGGCGGTCTCACAGATACGCAGTATTTT,CSNGGLTDTQYF
-,TRBV7-2,-,TRBJ2-1,TGTGCCAGCAGAATCGATAGATCGCGGAATGAGCAGTTCTTC,CASRIDRSRNEQFF
-,TRBV6-4,-,TRBJ2-2,TGTGCCACCCTATGCTACGGGGAGCTGTTTTTT,CATLCYGELFF
-,TRBV5-4,-,TRBJ2-1,TGCGCCAGCAGCTCGGGGGCTGACTACAATGAGCAGTTCTTC,CASSSGADYNEQFF
-,TRBV11-2,TRBD2,TRBJ2-1,TGTGCCTGGGCAGGACCGGGGGGGAATGAGCAGTTCTTC,CAWAGPGGNEQFF
-,TRBV9,-,TRBJ2-1,TGTGCCAGCAGCGGCGAGGGCAGGGCAGCCTACGAGCAGTTCTTC,CASSGEGRAAYEQFF
few,TRBV29-1,-,TRBJ2-3,TGCAGCGCAAGTGTACTTCTCACAGATACGCAGTATTTT,CSASVLLTDTQYF
-,TRBV2,-,TRBJ2-3,TGTGCCAGCAGGAAGGGGGCAGATACGCAGTATTTT,CASRKGADTQYF
-,TRBV4-3,-,TRBJ2-2,TGCGCCAGCAGCCAAGAGACAGCCACCGGGGAGCTGTTTTTT,CASSQETATGELFF
-,TRBV20-1,-,TRBJ2-1,TGCAGTGCCCCCAGGGAGTATGCCTACAGTGAGCAGTTCTTC,CSAPREYAYSEQFF
-,TRBV5-1,TRBD2,TRBJ2-5,TGCGCCAGCAGTACGGGACTAGGGGTTGAGCAGTACTTC,CASSTGLGVEQYF